A single sample gave rise to the 21 T cell receptor beta chains below, sequenced in a study of cytomegalovirus exposure and HLA in healthy donors. PCR primers comprised 60 Vbeta and 13 Jbeta primers. Assay: immunoSEQ multiplex PCR; the TCRdb copy retains only in-frame clones and omits some. The table lists 110,000 to 150,000 clones, roughly 9.4% of them singletons. Source material: PBMCs. The receptor set was obtained from a male donor in good health and CMV-seronegative.

The sample holds a few counts of this clone. The V gene is TRBV4-2, the J gene TRBJ1-5, with D perhaps matching TRBD1 (5 bases). Germline loops: CDR1 LGHNA, CDR2 YNFKEQ. CDR3 length: 15 amino acids. With 0 bases removed from V and 1 base from J, the gap between germline ends came to 7 bases. The CDR3: CASSQEDTSNQPQHF. In nucleotides, the CDR3 is TGTGCCAGCAGCCAAGAGGACACCAGCAATCAGCCCCAGCATTTT.

In this sample, this clone turned up a few times. The chain carries TRBV29-1 and TRBJ1-2; TRBD1 agrees at 7 bases. CDR3 size: 14 residues. Germline CDR1 and CDR2: SQVTM and ANQGSEA. The V segment lost 4 bases and the J segment 4 bases; nucleotides outside the gene matches: 9. The DNA for the CDR3 is TGCAGCGTTGTTGAGATGGACAGGACCTATGGCTACACCTTC. This codes for CSVVEMDRTYGYTF.

This clone has a handful of counts. The CDR3 protein is CASSPSGDLETQYF. DNA for the CDR3: TGTGCCAGCAGTCCCAGCGGGGACCTGGAGACCCAGTACTTC. V usage is TRBV6-5 and J usage is TRBJ2-5; 7 nucleotides line up with TRBD2. Trimming removed 5 bases from V and 5 bases from J; junction bases left unmatched: 8. This CDR3 has 14 amino acids. CDR1 MNHEY and CDR2 SVGAGI come from the germline V gene.

The chain recombines TRBV28 with TRBJ1-5, with TRBD1 as a possible D gene (6 bases). Between the trimmed V and J ends, which lost 2 bases and 3 bases, there was a span of 17 bases. CDR1 and CDR2 from the germline V gene are MDHEN and SYDVKM. This CDR3 spans 17 amino acids. CDR3 sequence: CASSLGIWGGNNQPQHF. The CDR3 bases are TGTGCCAGCAGTTTAGGCATCTGGGGGGGCAACAATCAGCCCCAGCATTTT.

The table lists this clone with a few counts. J is TRBJ2-7 and V is TRBV28; 7 nucleotides align to TRBD1. V was pared by 4 bases and J by 2 bases, with 5 bases of the junction left unmatched. The germline V gene encodes CDR1 MDHEN and CDR2 SYDVKM. CDR3 length: 14 residues. The CDR3 nucleotides are TGTGCCAGCAGTTCGACAGGGTCCACCTACGAGCAGTACTTC. It encodes CASSSTGSTYEQYF.

The J gene is TRBJ1-1, the V gene TRBV27; 7 bases line up with TRBD1. This CDR3 contains 15 residues. Germline V gene sequence: CDR1 MNHEY, CDR2 SMNVEV (reference sequence). Trimming cost V 2 bases and J 2 bases; bases outside gene matches: 5. The CDR3 nucleotides are TGTGCCAGCAGTTTACGGGGGACAGTTAACACTGAAGCTTTCTTT. It yields the protein CASSLRGTVNTEAFF.

This clone was picked up a small number of times. The genes are TRBV7-2 and TRBJ2-5; 8 bases are a match to TRBD2. The junction had 5 bases not matched to a gene; V was cut back by 3 bases and J by 5 bases. The CDR3 is 14 amino acids. The germline CDR1 and CDR2 sequences are SGHTA and FQGNSA. The DNA for the CDR3 is TGTGCCAGCAGCTTCGGGGGGGCGTCGGAGACCCAGTACTTC. Its protein is CASSFGGASETQYF.

The V gene is TRBV6-9, the J gene TRBJ2-3; perhaps TRBD2 as D (6 bases). The germline CDR1 and CDR2 sequences are MNHGY and SVAAGI. V dropped 6 bases and J dropped 5 bases, with 21 bases sitting between them. The CDR3 covers 16 residues. The chain's CDR3 is CASRDDGRSTRDTQYF. DNA of the CDR3: TGTGCCAGCAGAGATGACGGGAGATCTACCAGAGATACGCAGTATTTT.

As for this clone: Germline and junction disagree at one end, which may indicate a read error. The chain joins TRBV28 to TRBJ1-5; D call uncertain. The V gene's germline CDR1 is MDHEN and CDR2 SYDVKM. The CDR3 contains 15 residues. As DNA, the CDR3 is TGTGCCAGCAAGCTTATGGATCTTAGCAATCAGCACCAGCATTTT. Amino acid sequence: CASKLMDLSNQHQHF.

The genes are TRBV6-5 and TRBJ2-7, with no clear D. Germline CDR1 reads MNHEY; CDR2 reads SVGAGI. The CDR3 has 14 amino acids. Trimming left V 0 bases short and J 3 bases short, with 9 bases between. CDR3 protein: CASSYSRLRYEQYF. CDR3 nucleotides: TGTGCCAGCAGTTACTCGAGGCTTCGCTACGAGCAGTACTTC.

The table lists this clone with a few counts. This rearrangement joins TRBV13 to TRBJ1-4, with D possibly TRBD1 on 5 matching bases. Germline V lookup: CDR1 PRHDT, CDR2 FYEKMQ (reference sequence). The length of the CDR3 is 17 residues. Trimming removed 5 bases at V and 3 bases at J, with 19 bases between. CDR3 sequence: CASSPSWGPAANEKLFF. CDR3 nucleotides: TGTGCCAGCAGCCCTAGTTGGGGCCCTGCTGCTAATGAAAAACTGTTTTTT.

This rearrangement joins TRBV6-1 to TRBJ2-3; D remains unclear. The germline CDR1 and CDR2 sequences are MNHNS and SASEGT. This CDR3 spans 10 amino acids. The germline V and J ends were trimmed by 4 bases and 15 bases, with 11 bases remaining between them. CDR3 in amino acids: CASSGDDFYF. The CDR3 DNA follows: TGTGCCAGCAGTGGCGACGACTTCTATTTT.

This CDR3 reads CASSFGTGANQPQHF. CDR3 in DNA: TGCGCCAGCAGCTTCGGGACAGGGGCCAATCAGCCCCAGCATTTT. The chain employs TRBV5-1 and TRBJ1-5; TRBD1 agrees at 10 bases. This CDR3 is 15 amino acids long. Germline lookup yields CDR1 SGHRS and CDR2 YFSETQ. The V and J ends lost 2 bases and 3 bases, in that order; junction bases with no gene match: 2.

Only a few counts were recorded for this clone. The chain links TRBV6-5 to TRBJ1-6, with 10 positions matching TRBD1. Losses at the gene ends were 3 bases for V and 8 bases for J; bases not matched to a gene: 4. Germline CDR1 reads MNHEY; CDR2 reads SVGAGI. The CDR3 loop spans 15 amino acids. For the CDR3, the DNA is TGTGCCAGCAGTTATGGACAGGGGGTACATTCACCCCTCCACTTT. It is translated as CASSYGQGVHSPLHF.

On this clone: Additional DNA sequences in this sample encode the identical CDR3. V gene TRBV19 combines with J gene TRBJ1-5, with 7 positions matching TRBD1. Germline CDR1 LNHDA, CDR2 SQIVND (reference sequence). The V gene end was trimmed by 6 bases and the J gene end by 3 bases; junction bases not matched to a gene: 8. The CDR3 is made up of 15 amino acids. Here the CDR3 reads CASSTGVGFNQPQHF. The CDR3 region has the DNA TGTGCCAGTAGCACAGGGGTGGGCTTCAATCAGCCCCAGCATTTT.

This clone came up a few times. CDR3 loop: CASSWPGSGMNEQFF. The CDR3 nucleotides are TGCGCCAGCAGCTGGCCCGGTAGCGGGATGAATGAGCAGTTCTTC. The chain is built from TRBV5-1 and TRBJ2-1; TRBD2 matches at 8 bases. V lost 3 bases, J lost 7 bases, and 9 bases stayed unmatched. The V gene's germline CDR1 is SGHRS and CDR2 YFSETQ. This CDR3 spans 15 amino acids.

This clone was observed a few times. The chain uses TRBV27 and TRBJ2-1, with 8 bases lining up with TRBD2. The CDR3 is made up of 14 amino acids. The germline V gene encodes CDR1 MNHEY and CDR2 SMNVEV (reference sequence). With 3 bases clipped from V and 10 bases from J, the junction kept 8 bases outside the gene matches. CDR3 protein: CASSFGAGAQEQFF. CDR3 nucleotides: TGTGCCAGCAGTTTTGGAGCGGGAGCCCAAGAGCAGTTCTTC.

This clone was seen more than once but under ten times. The V call is TRBV18, the J call TRBJ1-1; a possible D gene is TRBD1 (6 bases). V lost 9 bases to trimming and J lost 2 bases, with 19 bases between them. The CDR3 totals 15 residues. Germline V gene data show CDR1 as KGHSH and CDR2 as LQKENI. CDR3 nucleotides: TGTGCCAGTTTCTACTCGGGACACCTTAACACTGAAGCTTTCTTT. This encodes CASFYSGHLNTEAFF.

This clone has just a few counts. The gene calls are TRBV27 and TRBJ1-4; D possibly corresponds to TRBD1 (6 bases). CDR3 length equals 14 residues. Germline CDR1 MNHEY, CDR2 SMNVEV (reference sequence). Trimming pared 2 bases from V and 6 bases from J, leaving 10 bases between. CDR3 amino acids: CASSLREGDEKLFF. The CDR3 DNA is TGTGCCAGCAGTTTACGGGAGGGGGATGAAAAACTGTTTTTT.

This clone was observed a handful of times. The V and J genes are TRBV9 and TRBJ2-1, with 7 bases lining up with TRBD2. CDR3 length: 14 amino acids. Per the germline V gene, CDR1 is SGDLS and CDR2 is YYNGEE. V shed 4 bases and J 10 bases; nucleotides not matched to a gene: 11. The chain's CDR3 is CASSYWEAGEEQFF. CDR3 coding DNA: TGTGCCAGCAGCTACTGGGAGGCGGGGGAAGAGCAGTTCTTC.

This chain connects TRBV5-4 to TRBJ2-1; D gene unclear. Germline values: CDR1 SGHNT, CDR2 YYREEE (reference sequence). Trimming shortened V by 5 bases and J by 0 bases, and 12 bases separated the two germline ends. CDR3 length equals 15 residues. The CDR3 DNA is TGTGCCAGCAGTTCCGAACAGTACTCCTACAATGAGCAGTTCTTC. This encodes CASSSEQYSYNEQFF.